Presented here are 28 T cell receptor beta chains from one specimen sequenced in a study of CD8+ T cells in alopecia areata. Following RNA extraction, reverse transcription yielded cDNA that acted as the sequencing template. The protocol was immunoSEQ multiplex PCR, while the TCRdb copy is restricted to in-frame clones and leaves out a portion. The sample shows some 100,000 clones, roughly 60% of them seen only once. The treatment denotes: oral pan-JAK inhibitor, 5-10 mg twice daily. The sequencing used CD8+ T cells sorted from blood, collected at week 4, from a patient treated with tofacitinib. Receptors originate from a human donor with alopecia areata.

The chain employs TRBV12-5 and TRBJ2-3; the D gene is possibly TRBD2 (6 bases). Germline V gene data show CDR1 as LGHNT and CDR2 as FRNRAP. Trimming cost V 7 bases and J 4 bases, with 12 bases left between them. The CDR3 consists of 13 residues. The CDR3 DNA reads TGTGCTAGTGCCAGACTAGTGGCAGATACGCAGTATTTT. Its translation: CASARLVADTQYF.

The chain is built from TRBV7-9 and TRBJ2-7; D unresolved. CDR3 size: 13 residues. V was clipped by 3 bases and J by 5 bases, with 11 bases between them. CDR1 and CDR2 from the germline V gene are SEHNR and FQNEAQ (reference sequence). The CDR3 sequence: CASSLAGADEQYF. In nucleotides, the CDR3 is TGTGCCAGCAGCTTGGCAGGAGCCGACGAGCAGTACTTC.

This clone was observed a few times. This chain uses TRBV5-6 with TRBJ1-5, with a tentative D call TRBD1 (5 bases). The CDR3 totals 15 residues. Trimming took off 6 bases at V and 7 bases at J, with 20 bases between the two ends. Looked up from germline, CDR1 is SGHDT and CDR2 is YYEEEE. CDR3 in amino acids: CASTHMGTPKQPQHF. The CDR3 region has the DNA TGTGCCAGCACCCACATGGGGACGCCGAAACAGCCCCAGCATTTT.

The CDR3 is CASIGLAGGPSEQFF. For the CDR3, the DNA is TGTGCCAGCATTGGGTTAGCGGGGGGGCCTAGTGAGCAGTTCTTC. The chain uses TRBV27 and TRBJ2-1, with 11 positions matching TRBD2. The CDR3 sequence is 15 residues long. CDR1 is MNHEY and CDR2 is SMNVEV in the germline V gene (reference sequence). Trimming took 7 bases from V and 9 from J; bases not matched to a gene: 11.

A few counts support this clone. This sequence joins TRBV29-1 and TRBJ1-2; D gene uncertain. V lost 2 bases and J lost 0, with 10 bases in between. Germline CDR1 SQVTM, CDR2 ANQGSEA. The CDR3 is 14 amino acids. The CDR3 spells CSVESASPNYGYTF. The CDR3 DNA reads as TGCAGCGTTGAATCAGCCAGTCCTAACTATGGCTACACCTTC.

The rearrangement links TRBV15 to TRBJ2-5, with D possibly being TRBD1 (6 bases). The CDR3 runs 15 residues. Trimming pared 1 base from V and 5 bases from J, leaving 14 bases between. Germline V gene sequence: CDR1 LNHNV, CDR2 YYDKDF (reference sequence). DNA of the CDR3: TGTGCCACCAGCAGAGGAAACAGGGCGTTGGAGACCCAGTACTTC. As protein: CATSRGNRALETQYF.

The chain combines TRBV7-9 with TRBJ2-7; a possible D gene is TRBD1 (6 bases). This CDR3 region has 13 residues. V lost 6 bases to trimming and J lost 3 bases, with 12 bases between them. CDR1 and CDR2 (germline): SEHNR, FQNEAQ (reference sequence). CDR3: CASRNSGDYEQYF. CDR3 sequence (DNA): TGTGCCAGCAGAAACTCAGGGGACTACGAGCAGTACTTC.

The gene calls are TRBV2 and TRBJ1-1, with D unclear. Germline V lookup: CDR1 SNHLY, CDR2 FYNNEI. The CDR3 is made up of 12 amino acids. Trimming removed 3 bases from V and 7 bases from J, with 9 bases in between. The CDR3, as DNA: TGTGCCAGCAGTGAGGGAACTAATGAAGCTTTCTTT. Protein: CASSEGTNEAFF.

This clone was observed once. The J gene is TRBJ1-5, the V gene TRBV4-1; D is perhaps TRBD1 (5 bases). Germline V gene lookup returns CDR1 MGHRA and CDR2 YSYEKL. The length of the CDR3 is 15 residues. Between the trimmed V and J ends, which lost 4 bases and 6 bases, there was a span of 16 bases. The DNA of the CDR3 is TGCGCCAGCAGCCCGTATCAGGGTATCAGTCAGCCCCAGCATTTT. Translation: CASSPYQGISQPQHF.

This clone was detected only a few times. The chain couples TRBV4-3 to TRBJ2-1; D perhaps matches TRBD2 (5 bases). This CDR3 comprises 13 residues. V lost 3 bases, J lost 12 bases, and 15 bases lay in between. CDR1 is LGHNA, CDR2 YSLEER, per germline. CDR3 DNA: TGCGCCAGCAGCCACAGCGGACTTAAAGGGCAGTTCTTC. Protein: CASSHSGLKGQFF.

V is TRBV30 and J is TRBJ2-1, with D possibly matching TRBD2 (6 bases). The CDR3 is 11 amino acids. Germline lookup yields CDR1 GTSNPN and CDR2 SVGIG (reference sequence). V gave up 6 bases and J gave up 7 bases, with 10 bases separating them. This CDR3 reads CACQLANEQFF. CDR3 sequence (DNA): TGTGCCTGCCAACTAGCAAATGAGCAGTTCTTC.

This chain joins TRBV4-2 and TRBJ1-1; D not resolved. The V and J ends lost 1 base and 3 bases respectively, with 12 bases between them. The CDR3 is 15 amino acids. Germline V gene sequence: CDR1 LGHNA, CDR2 YNFKEQ. The CDR3 bases are TGTGCCAGCAGCCAAGTTTTCGGTGGAGACACTGAAGCTTTCTTT. Translation gives CASSQVFGGDTEAFF.

This chain uses TRBV5-6 with TRBJ2-2; TRBD1 matches at 8 bases. The CDR3 spans 17 residues. CDR1 and CDR2 from the germline V gene are SGHDT and YYEEEE. Trimming took 2 bases from V and 1 from J; bases not matched to a gene: 7. The CDR3 region is CASSLLSGTGNTGELFF. In nucleotides, the CDR3 is TGTGCCAGCAGCTTACTTTCCGGGACAGGGAACACCGGGGAGCTGTTTTTT.

This clone was found a few times. This sequence joins TRBV2 and TRBJ1-4, with D perhaps matching TRBD1 (5 bases). This CDR3 spans 14 amino acids. The V end was cut by 2 bases, the J end by 6 bases, with 10 bases between. CDR1 and CDR2 from the germline V gene are SNHLY and FYNNEI. CDR3 bases: TGTGCCAGCAGTGAACCGGACACGGATGAAAAACTGTTTTTT. Protein: CASSEPDTDEKLFF.

This rearrangement joins TRBV29-1 to TRBJ2-5; 8 bases match TRBD2. CDR3 length equals 13 residues. With V trimmed by 5 bases and J by 2 bases, 4 bases remained unmatched. Germline loops: CDR1 SQVTM, CDR2 ANQGSEA. In DNA form, the CDR3 reads TGCAGCGTTACTAGCGGTCCTCAAGAGACCCAGTACTTC. It specifies CSVTSGPQETQYF.

V is TRBV6-4 and J is TRBJ2-1, with no clear D. Germline CDR1 is MRHNA and CDR2 is SNTAGT. V was shortened by 5 bases and J by 0 bases, with 14 bases between the two germline ends. This CDR3 comprises 16 residues. As DNA, the CDR3 is TGTGCCAGCAGTCCCAGCGCCCAGAGCTCCTACAATGAGCAGTTCTTC. Protein: CASSPSAQSSYNEQFF.

The J gene is TRBJ2-7, the V gene TRBV29-1, with 11 bases fitting TRBD1. The V segment lost 0 bases and the J segment 5 bases; nucleotides outside the gene matches: 3. The length of the CDR3 is 14 residues. Germline loops: CDR1 SQVTM, CDR2 ANQGSEA. CDR3 protein: CSVEERDRGDEQYF. In DNA, the CDR3 is TGCAGCGTTGAAGAACGGGACAGGGGGGACGAGCAGTACTTC.

The CDR3 DNA reads as TGTGCCAGCAGCGACGAGCGGGGGGGAGATAACACAGATACGCAGTATTTT. Translated: CASSDERGGDNTDTQYF. The rearrangement joins TRBV9 to TRBJ2-3; TRBD2 agrees at 10 bases. CDR3 size: 17 residues. The junction had 9 bases not matched to a gene; V was cut back by 3 bases and J by 2 bases. The germline V gene has CDR1 SGDLS and CDR2 YYNGEE. Full variable domain (outside the CDR3, taken from reference TRBV9 and TRBJ2-3): DSGVTQTPKHLITATGQRVTLRCSPRSGDLSVYWYQQSLDQGLQFLIQYYNGEERAKGNILERFSAQQFPDLHSELNLSSLELGDSALYFCASSDERGGDNTDTQYFGPGTRLTVL.

A few counts support this clone. The chain uses TRBV27 and TRBJ2-7; 8 nucleotides align to TRBD2. V shed 6 bases and J 6 bases; nucleotides not matched to a gene: 7. CDR3 length: 13 residues. Germline CDR1 is MNHEY and CDR2 is SMNVEV (reference sequence). The CDR3 loop reads CASSYGGAAEQYF. Here the CDR3 DNA reads TGTGCCAGCAGCTACGGGGGGGCCGCCGAGCAGTACTTC.

The chain employs TRBV10-3 and TRBJ2-6, with 9 positions matching TRBD1. CDR3 length: 17 amino acids. Germline V gene lookup returns CDR1 ENHRY and CDR2 SYGVKD. The ends lost 4 bases at V and 2 bases at J; junction bases unmatched: 6. CDR3 nucleotides: TGTGCCATCAGTGTGGGGGACAGGGCTCCTGGGGCCAACGTCCTGACTTTC. Encoded protein: CAISVGDRAPGANVLTF.

The chain couples TRBV30 to TRBJ1-1, with no clear D. This CDR3 is 12 amino acids long. Trimming took off 0 bases at V and 7 bases at J, with 9 bases between the two ends. CDR1 and CDR2 from the germline V gene are GTSNPN and SVGIG (reference sequence). CDR3 in DNA: TGTGCCTGGAGTGTGGTAGGTTTTGAAGCTTTCTTT. Its protein is CAWSVVGFEAFF.

This clone was seen only a few times. The rearrangement links TRBV27 to TRBJ2-1; D unresolved. With 0 bases removed from V and 6 bases from J, the gap between germline ends came to 6 bases. This CDR3 spans 13 amino acids. Germline CDR1 reads MNHEY; CDR2 reads SMNVEV (reference sequence). This chain's CDR3 is CASSLSYLNEQFF. DNA for the CDR3: TGTGCCAGCAGTTTATCGTACCTCAATGAGCAGTTCTTC.

This chain joins TRBV27 and TRBJ2-5; D is unclear. V was cut by 8 bases and J by 2 bases, with 3 bases left in between. The CDR3 covers 10 residues. Germline V CDR1 and CDR2: MNHEY, SMNVEV (reference sequence). CDR3 sequence: CASGQETQYF. As DNA, the CDR3 is TGTGCCAGCGGTCAAGAGACCCAGTACTTC.

Here the CDR3 reads CASSKGMAGQPQHF. The CDR3 DNA reads TGTGCCAGCAGCAAAGGGATGGCGGGTCAGCCCCAGCATTTT. The chain has TRBV7-9 and TRBJ1-5; D is unclear. CDR1 is SEHNR and CDR2 is FQNEAQ in the germline V gene (reference sequence). The CDR3 covers 14 residues. Trimming removed 5 bases at V and 6 bases at J, with 14 bases between. The variable domain in full, completed from reference TRBV7-9 and TRBJ1-5, reads DTGVSQNPRHKITKRGQNVTFRCDPISEHNRLYWYRQTLGQGPEFLTYFQNEAQLEKSRLLSDRFSAERPKGSFSTLEIQRTEQGDSAMYLCASSKGMAGQPQHFGDGTRLSIL.

This clone was found a few times. V usage is TRBV30 and J usage is TRBJ2-5; TRBD1 might be the D (7 bases). Germline V gives CDR1 GTSNPN, CDR2 SVGIG (reference sequence). Trimming removed 7 bases at V and 5 bases at J, with 17 bases between. The CDR3 sequence is 13 residues long. This CDR3 is CASRSQGRETQYF. Here the CDR3 DNA reads TGTGCCTCCCGATCACAGGGGAGGGAGACCCAGTACTTC.

Only a few counts were recorded for this clone. The chain is built from TRBV29-1 and TRBJ2-7; D uncertain. Germline-derived CDR1 and CDR2 are SQVTM and ANQGSEA. Trimming left V 6 bases short and J 2 bases short, with 8 bases between. The CDR3 consists of 11 residues. This CDR3 reads CSVREPYEQYF. Here the CDR3 DNA reads TGCAGCGTCCGAGAGCCCTACGAGCAGTACTTC.

This CDR3 is CASSFPRVLPQGRKETQYF. The CDR3 bases are TGTGCCAGCAGCTTTCCACGCGTGCTCCCACAGGGGAGGAAAGAGACCCAGTACTTC. This sequence joins TRBV7-9 and TRBJ2-5; perhaps TRBD1 as D (7 bases). CDR3 size: 19 residues. Germline-derived CDR1 and CDR2 are SEHNR and FQNEAQ (reference sequence). Trimming pared 3 bases from V and 3 bases from J, leaving 26 bases between.

This clone has a single count. This sequence joins TRBV30 and TRBJ2-5; maybe TRBD2 (6 bases). V shed 3 bases and J shed 3 bases, with 20 bases lying between them. Germline loops: CDR1 GTSNPN, CDR2 SVGIG (reference sequence). CDR3 length equals 16 residues. CDR3 nucleotides: TGTGCCTGGAGGCTAGCCATTAGCGGCCGAGAAGAGACCCAGTACTTC. Amino acids: CAWRLAISGREETQYF.